The next 9 T cell receptor beta chains were all read from a single sample in a study of cytomegalovirus exposure and HLA in healthy donors. PCR used 60 Vbeta primers and 13 Jbeta primers. Assay: immunoSEQ multiplex PCR; the TCRdb copy retains only in-frame clones and omits some. The table for this sample gives some 200,000 clones. The sequencing input was PBMCs. These receptors originate from a woman between 18 and 30 years old in good health and CMV-seropositive.

This chain links TRBV5-1 with TRBJ2-1, with 9 bases matching TRBD1. The CDR3 has 13 residues. The V segment lost 4 bases and the J segment 9 bases; nucleotides outside the gene matches: 5. The germline CDR1 and CDR2 sequences are SGHRS and YFSETQ. Here the CDR3 reads CASSDTGGGEQFF. The CDR3 region has the DNA TGCGCCAGCAGCGATACAGGGGGCGGTGAGCAGTTCTTC. The entire variable domain, with the rest obtained from reference TRBV5-1 and TRBJ2-1, is as follows: KAGVTQTPRYLIKTRGQQVTLSCSPISGHRSVSWYQQTPGQGLQFLFEYFSETQRNKGNFPGRFSGRQFSNSRSEMNVSTLELGDSALYLCASSDTGGGEQFFGPGTRLTVL.

Worth noting for this clone: Different DNA sequences within this sample yield the same CDR3. This sequence joins TRBV18 and TRBJ2-3; no clear D. This CDR3 is 13 amino acids long. CDR1 is KGHSH, CDR2 LQKENI, per germline. V was trimmed by 3 bases and J by 2 bases, leaving 6 bases between them. CDR3 DNA: TGTGCCAGCTCACCTTCCCTCACAGATACGCAGTATTTT. Its protein is CASSPSLTDTQYF.

V usage is TRBV7-9 and J usage is TRBJ2-5, with a possible D match to TRBD2 (7 bases). The V end was cut by 1 base, the J end by 5 bases, with 14 bases between. The CDR3 runs to 15 residues. CDR1 is SEHNR and CDR2 is FQNEAQ in the germline V gene (reference sequence). As DNA, the CDR3 is TGTGCCAGCAGCTTAGAACCAGGGGAGGGGGAGACCCAGTACTTC. Its protein product is CASSLEPGEGETQYF. The full variable domain, completed using reference TRBV7-9 and TRBJ2-5, is DTGVSQNPRHKITKRGQNVTFRCDPISEHNRLYWYRQTLGQGPEFLTYFQNEAQLEKSRLLSDRFSAERPKGSFSTLEIQRTEQGDSAMYLCASSLEPGEGETQYFGPGTRLLVL.

The chain joins TRBV30 to TRBJ2-7; weak D call: TRBD2 (5 bases). V lost 0 bases, J lost 6 bases, and 12 bases lay in between. Germline V gene lookup returns CDR1 GTSNPN and CDR2 SVGIG (reference sequence). The CDR3 contains 13 residues. The chain's CDR3 is CAWSVRLGGEQYF. DNA of the CDR3: TGTGCCTGGAGTGTACGGCTAGGAGGCGAGCAGTACTTC.

The J gene is TRBJ1-1, the V gene TRBV5-1, with TRBD1 matching over 7 bases. The V segment lost 2 bases and the J segment 1 base; nucleotides outside the gene matches: 2. The CDR3 is 14 amino acids. The germline gives CDR1 SGHRS, CDR2 YFSETQ. CDR3 in DNA: TGCGCCAGCAGCTTCCGGGACAGGAACACTGAAGCTTTCTTT. This sequence encodes CASSFRDRNTEAFF.

V gene TRBV5-4 combines with J gene TRBJ2-3; D might be TRBD2 (5 bases). The CDR3 runs to 12 residues. V gave up 2 bases and J gave up 6 bases, with 7 bases separating them. CDR1 is SGHNT and CDR2 is YYREEE in the germline V gene (reference sequence). The CDR3 loop is CASSFPGDTQYF. Here the CDR3 DNA reads TGTGCCAGCAGCTTTCCGGGGGATACGCAGTATTTT.

The V gene is TRBV19, the J gene TRBJ2-2; 8 positions match TRBD1. This CDR3 has 14 amino acids. CDR1 LNHDA and CDR2 SQIVND come from the germline V gene (reference sequence). With 7 bases clipped from V and 2 bases from J, the junction kept 3 bases outside the gene matches. CDR3 amino acids: CASIGQGNTGELFF. CDR3 DNA sequence: TGTGCCAGTATCGGACAGGGAAACACCGGGGAGCTGTTTTTT. Using reference TRBV19 and TRBJ2-2 for the parts outside the CDR3, the full variable domain is DGGITQSPKYLFRKEGQNVTLSCEQNLNHDAMYWYRQDPGQGLRLIYYSQIVNDFQKGDIAEGYSVSREKKESFPLTVTSAQKNPTAFYLCASIGQGNTGELFFGEGSRLTVL.

The chain combines TRBV6-5 with TRBJ1-4; TRBD1 agrees at 9 bases. V lost 2 bases and J lost 3; bases outside the gene matches: 4. Germline lookup yields CDR1 MNHEY and CDR2 SVGAGI. The CDR3 covers 16 residues. DNA of the CDR3: TGTGCCAGCAGTTACGTGAGACAGGGGGCTAATGAAAAACTGTTTTTT. Protein product: CASSYVRQGANEKLFF.

CDR3 sequence: CASSQDRTGAKNTGELFF. The CDR3 DNA follows: TGTGCCAGCAGCCAAGATCGGACAGGGGCGAAGAACACCGGGGAGCTGTTTTTT. The chain uses TRBV4-2 and TRBJ2-2; 9 positions match TRBD1. Trimming cost V 0 bases and J 1 base; bases outside gene matches: 6. Per the germline V gene, CDR1 is LGHNA and CDR2 is YNFKEQ. The CDR3 loop spans 18 amino acids.